One and the same sample provided the 8 T cell receptor beta chains below, sequenced in a study of blood T cell repertoires in COVID-19. Here immunoSEQ multiplex PCR was the method, and the copy in TCRdb shows in-frame clones only, minus some. Seen here are 110,000 to 150,000 clones, 80% to 85% observed once, and the top ten hold around 8%. Sequencing was carried out using peripheral blood. The receptors derive from a human donor in a cohort sampled during active COVID-19.

The J gene is TRBJ2-7, the V gene TRBV7-9; no clear D. Looked up from germline, CDR1 is SEHNR and CDR2 is FQNEAQ (reference sequence). The V and J ends lost 4 bases and 0 bases respectively, with 16 bases between them. The CDR3 is 16 residues long. The CDR3 bases are TGTGCCAGCAGCTCTACCTCTAGTGGCTTCTCCTACGAGCAGTACTTC. This gives the protein CASSSTSSGFSYEQYF.

The chain links TRBV2 to TRBJ2-6, with D hard to call. The CDR3 spans 12 residues. V lost 8 bases and J lost 3, with 5 bases in between. Germline V gene lookup returns CDR1 SNHLY and CDR2 FYNNEI. This CDR3 is CASRSGANVLTF. DNA of the CDR3: TGTGCCAGCCGGAGTGGGGCCAACGTCCTGACTTTC.

This chain links TRBV20-1 with TRBJ2-5; D gene uncertain. Germline loops: CDR1 DFQATT, CDR2 SNEGSKA (reference sequence). CDR3 size: 11 residues. CDR3 sequence: CSRLVQETQYF. DNA for the CDR3: TGCTCAAGACTCGTTCAAGAGACCCAGTACTTC.

The chain combines TRBV20-1 with TRBJ2-2; 11 bases are a match to TRBD2. The CDR3 contains 16 residues. CDR1 is DFQATT, CDR2 SNEGSKA, per germline (reference sequence). V lost 4 bases to trimming and J lost 7 bases; unmatched junction nucleotides: 11. The CDR3 DNA sequence: TGCAGTGCTACTGATATAGCGGGGGGGCCTGGCGGGGAGCTGTTTTTT. Translated, it gives CSATDIAGGPGGELFF.

This chain joins TRBV5-1 and TRBJ1-4, with D hard to call. The CDR3 has 15 amino acids. The V gene's germline CDR1 is SGHRS and CDR2 YFSETQ. V was clipped by 2 bases and J by 1 base, with 9 bases between them. The CDR3 nucleotides are TGCGCCAGCAGCTTACAATCCGTAACTAATGAAAAACTGTTTTTT. This translates into CASSLQSVTNEKLFF.

The chain links TRBV7-9 to TRBJ1-3; TRBD1 matches at 9 bases. This CDR3 comprises 15 residues. The germline V gene encodes CDR1 SEHNR and CDR2 FQNEAQ (reference sequence). J gave up 4 bases and V 4 bases, and 5 bases lay outside the gene matches. The CDR3 bases are TGTGCCAGCAGCTCCGGGACAGGGCAGGGAAACACCATATATTTT. Encoded protein: CASSSGTGQGNTIYF.

This clone was seen once. The chain uses TRBV6-6 and TRBJ2-3, with unresolved D. Trimming left V 2 bases short and J 2 bases short, with 11 bases between. The germline V gene encodes CDR1 MNHNY and CDR2 SVGAGI (reference sequence). The CDR3 length is 15 residues. This CDR3 is CASSYQFFPTDTQYF. The CDR3 DNA sequence: TGTGCCAGCAGTTACCAATTTTTCCCCACAGATACGCAGTATTTT.

The V and J genes are TRBV6-6 and TRBJ1-4, with a tentative D call TRBD1 (6 bases). Germline values: CDR1 MNHNY, CDR2 SVGAGI (reference sequence). Trimming shortened V by 2 bases and J by 5 bases, and 15 bases separated the two germline ends. The CDR3 has 16 residues. Here the CDR3 DNA reads TGTGCCAGCAGTTACGTCAAGAGCCAGGGGAATGAAAAACTGTTTTTT. Its translation: CASSYVKSQGNEKLFF.